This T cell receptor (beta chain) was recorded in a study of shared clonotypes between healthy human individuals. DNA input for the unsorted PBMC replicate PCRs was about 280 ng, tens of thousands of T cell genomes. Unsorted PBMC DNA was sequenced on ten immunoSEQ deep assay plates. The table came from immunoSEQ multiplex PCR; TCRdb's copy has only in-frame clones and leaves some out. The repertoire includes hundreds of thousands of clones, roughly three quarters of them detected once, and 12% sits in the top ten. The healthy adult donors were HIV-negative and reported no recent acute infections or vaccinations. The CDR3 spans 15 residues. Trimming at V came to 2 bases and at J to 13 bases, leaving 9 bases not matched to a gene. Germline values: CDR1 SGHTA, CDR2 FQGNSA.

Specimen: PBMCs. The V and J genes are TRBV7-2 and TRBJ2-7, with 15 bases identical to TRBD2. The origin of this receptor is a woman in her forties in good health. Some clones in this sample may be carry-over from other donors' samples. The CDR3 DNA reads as TGTGCCAGCAGCTTACGCGGACTAGCGGGAGGGGGCGTCTACTTC. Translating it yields CASSLRGLAGGGVYF.